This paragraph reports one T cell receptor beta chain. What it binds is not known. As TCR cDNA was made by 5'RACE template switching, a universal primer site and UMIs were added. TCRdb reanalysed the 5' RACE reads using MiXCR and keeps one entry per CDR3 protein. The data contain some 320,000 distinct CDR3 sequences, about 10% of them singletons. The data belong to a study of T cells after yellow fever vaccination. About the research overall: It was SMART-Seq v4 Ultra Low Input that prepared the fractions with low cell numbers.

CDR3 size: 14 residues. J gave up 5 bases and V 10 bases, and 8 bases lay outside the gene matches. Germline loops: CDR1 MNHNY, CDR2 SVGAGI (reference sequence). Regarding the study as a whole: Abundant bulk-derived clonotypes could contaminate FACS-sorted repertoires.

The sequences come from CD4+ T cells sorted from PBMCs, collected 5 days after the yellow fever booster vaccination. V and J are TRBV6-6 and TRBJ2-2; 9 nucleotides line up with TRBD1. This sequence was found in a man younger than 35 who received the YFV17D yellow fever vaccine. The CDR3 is CATLGTGRTGELFF. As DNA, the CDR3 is TGTGCCACCCTCGGGACAGGGAGGACCGGGGAGCTGTTTTTT.